These 27 T cell receptor beta chains originate from one sample sequenced in a study of blood T cell repertoires in COVID-19. Some clones are missing from TCRdb's copy, which holds only in-frame ones; the method was immunoSEQ multiplex PCR. The repertoire consists of 450,000 to 500,000 clones, with around 85% occurring once and the leading ten covering 3% to 3.5%. The sequencing sample was made of peripheral blood. The receptors originated from a human donor in a cohort sampled during active COVID-19.

The V call is TRBV14, the J call TRBJ2-1; 9 nucleotides align to TRBD2. Per the germline V gene, CDR1 is SGHDN and CDR2 is FVKESK. This CDR3 has 17 residues. The J segment lost 7 bases and the V segment lost 4 bases, leaving 14 bases of the junction unmatched. The CDR3 loop is CASSPTLRASGTNEQFF. The CDR3 DNA follows: TGTGCCAGCAGCCCCACCCTCCGGGCTAGCGGGACGAATGAGCAGTTCTTC.

This chain uses TRBV19 with TRBJ1-6; the match to TRBD1 covers 7 bases. CDR3 size: 13 residues. Germline CDR1 and CDR2: LNHDA and SQIVND (reference sequence). With V trimmed by 4 bases and J by 10 bases, 4 bases remained unmatched. The DNA of the CDR3 is TGTGCCAGTAGTACGGCAGGGGGGTCACCCCTCCACTTT. It yields the protein CASSTAGGSPLHF.

The V call is TRBV27, the J call TRBJ2-1; TRBD2 might be the D (6 bases). V dropped 0 bases and J dropped 4 bases, with 13 bases sitting between them. The CDR3 covers 16 residues. Germline V gene sequence: CDR1 MNHEY, CDR2 SMNVEV (reference sequence). This CDR3 reads CASSLSSGVGYNEQFF. The CDR3 bases are TGTGCCAGCAGTTTATCCTCGGGAGTGGGTTACAATGAGCAGTTCTTC.

V is TRBV7-2 and J is TRBJ1-4, with D hard to call. Germline V gives CDR1 SGHTA, CDR2 FQGNSA. Trimming stripped 5 bases from V and 4 bases from J, with 17 bases between. The length of the CDR3 is 16 residues. CDR3 sequence: CASSLFPAVGNEKLFF. In DNA, the CDR3 is TGTGCCAGCAGCCTGTTTCCGGCGGTGGGTAATGAAAAACTGTTTTTT.

The rearrangement joins TRBV2 to TRBJ1-1, with 8 bases fitting TRBD1. The CDR3 sequence is 16 residues long. The ends lost 5 bases at V and 2 bases at J; junction bases unmatched: 10. Germline loops: CDR1 SNHLY, CDR2 FYNNEI. This CDR3 reads CASSPPGQVFNTEAFF. The CDR3 coding sequence is TGTGCCAGCAGTCCCCCGGGACAGGTCTTTAACACTGAAGCTTTCTTT.

The V call is TRBV15, the J call TRBJ2-5; D not certain. The V gene lost 4 bases and the J gene lost 5 bases, with 17 bases spanning the gap. CDR3 size: 15 residues. CDR1 is LNHNV, CDR2 YYDKDF, per germline (reference sequence). DNA for the CDR3: TGTGCCACCAGCAACCCTGTACGTCGAGTGGAGACCCAGTACTTC. It encodes CATSNPVRRVETQYF.

The chain joins TRBV5-5 to TRBJ1-4; perhaps TRBD1 as D (6 bases). The CDR3 length is 14 residues. V was shortened by 4 bases and J by 4 bases, with 11 bases between the two germline ends. Per the germline V gene, CDR1 is SGHKS and CDR2 is YYEKEE (reference sequence). CDR3 in DNA: TGTGCCAGCAGCATCGGACAGCTTAATGAAAAACTGTTTTTT. It translates to CASSIGQLNEKLFF.

This clone was counted a few times. The chain uses TRBV9 and TRBJ1-1; 8 bases are shared with TRBD1. V was pared by 3 bases and J by 1 base, with 5 bases of the junction left unmatched. This CDR3 is 15 amino acids long. CDR1 and CDR2 from the germline V gene are SGDLS and YYNGEE. The CDR3 DNA follows: TGTGCCAGCAGCGAAGACAGGGGTGCGAACACTGAAGCTTTCTTT. This encodes CASSEDRGANTEAFF.

This sequence joins TRBV11-2 and TRBJ1-1; D might be TRBD1 (5 bases). Trimming shortened V by 4 bases and J by 3 bases, and 18 bases separated the two germline ends. The CDR3 covers 16 residues. CDR1 and CDR2 from the germline V gene are SGHAT and FQNNGV. CDR3 protein: CASSSRGGTGDTEAFF. The CDR3 DNA follows: TGTGCCAGCAGCTCGCGGGGAGGGACCGGGGACACTGAAGCTTTCTTT.

This clone was detected only a few times. The CDR3 DNA follows: TGTGCCAGCAGCCGGTTAATCGCAAACTCTGGAAACACCATATATTTT. Translation gives CASSRLIANSGNTIYF. The chain combines TRBV11-2 with TRBJ1-3, with D hard to call. CDR1 and CDR2 (germline): SGHAT, FQNNGV. The CDR3 length is 16 residues. Trimming cost V 5 bases and J 0 bases, with 14 bases left between them.

This rearrangement joins TRBV2 to TRBJ1-2; D may be TRBD1 (6 bases). V was cut by 1 base and J by 5 bases, with 11 bases left in between. CDR3 size: 14 residues. CDR1 is SNHLY, CDR2 FYNNEI, per germline. The CDR3: CASSEVGGAYGYTF. The CDR3 DNA is TGTGCCAGCAGTGAAGTCGGGGGGGCTTATGGCTACACCTTC.

The chain has TRBV19 and TRBJ2-3, with 9 bases matching TRBD2. V trimming: 4 bases; J trimming: 9 bases; junction bases outside the gene matches: 8. Germline V gives CDR1 LNHDA, CDR2 SQIVND (reference sequence). The length of the CDR3 is 14 residues. In DNA, the CDR3 is TGTGCCAGTAGTACGCTAGCGGGACCTACAACGCAGTATTTT. As protein: CASSTLAGPTTQYF.

This chain uses TRBV5-1 with TRBJ1-1; the match to TRBD1 covers 7 bases. There are 16 residues in the CDR3. Germline CDR1 reads SGHRS; CDR2 reads YFSETQ. V lost 0 bases, J lost 1 base, and 6 bases stayed unmatched. The CDR3: CASSLGRGLSNTEAFF. In nucleotides, the CDR3 is TGCGCCAGCAGCTTGGGTAGGGGGCTTTCGAACACTGAAGCTTTCTTT.

The chain recombines TRBV7-9 with TRBJ2-1; 7 nucleotides match TRBD1. The length of the CDR3 is 14 residues. CDR1 and CDR2 (germline): SEHNR, FQNEAQ (reference sequence). Trimming took 9 bases from V and 7 from J; bases not matched to a gene: 12. The CDR3 reads CASYGTALENEQFF. CDR3 DNA sequence: TGTGCCAGTTACGGGACAGCCCTTGAGAATGAGCAGTTCTTC.

This clone has only one observation. This sequence joins TRBV6-5 and TRBJ1-2, with 10 bases lining up with TRBD1. The CDR3 contains 13 residues. From germline, CDR1 is MNHEY and CDR2 SVGAGI. The ends lost 6 bases at V and 8 bases at J; junction bases unmatched: 6. The DNA for the CDR3 is TGTGCCAGCAGCTCCGGGACAGGGGAAGGCTACACCTTC. It specifies CASSSGTGEGYTF.

The V and J genes are TRBV5-1 and TRBJ2-2; D not resolved. V was cut by 2 bases and J by 6 bases, with 8 bases left in between. This CDR3 has 13 residues. Germline values: CDR1 SGHRS, CDR2 YFSETQ. The CDR3 region has the DNA TGCGCCAGCAGCTTAGAGGCGTCCGGGGAGCTGTTTTTT. This translates into CASSLEASGELFF.

This sequence joins TRBV30 and TRBJ1-2, with D maybe TRBD1 (5 bases). The germline CDR1 and CDR2 sequences are GTSNPN and SVGIG (reference sequence). CDR3 size: 13 residues. V was trimmed by 5 bases and J by 4 bases, leaving 14 bases between them. The chain's CDR3 is CAWRYGGSYGYTF. For the CDR3, the DNA is TGTGCCTGGCGTTACGGGGGGAGCTATGGCTACACCTTC.

V and J are TRBV19 and TRBJ1-4; a possible D gene is TRBD1 (6 bases). Trimming removed 1 base at V and 5 bases at J, with 11 bases between. CDR1 LNHDA and CDR2 SQIVND come from the germline V gene (reference sequence). CDR3 length: 15 residues. The CDR3 loop reads CASSIGRQGNEKLFF. CDR3 DNA: TGTGCCAGTAGTATAGGTCGGCAGGGGAATGAAAAACTGTTTTTT.

The chain carries TRBV7-9 and TRBJ1-1; D is possibly TRBD1 (5 bases). Between the trimmed V and J ends, which lost 6 bases and 6 bases, there was a span of 8 bases. The germline V gene encodes CDR1 SEHNR and CDR2 FQNEAQ (reference sequence). The CDR3 totals 11 residues. DNA of the CDR3: TGTGCCAGCAGGGGGGAGGCTGAAGCTTTCTTT. Amino acids: CASRGEAEAFF.

V and J are TRBV2 and TRBJ1-1; D not resolved. The CDR3 consists of 13 residues. Trimming removed 3 bases from V and 7 bases from J, with 12 bases in between. In germline, CDR1 is SNHLY, CDR2 FYNNEI. Here the CDR3 DNA reads TGTGCCAGCAGTGACCTGTGGCCCGATGAAGCTTTCTTT. It translates to CASSDLWPDEAFF.

The CDR3 region is CASSPGYLSGGYTF. DNA for the CDR3: TGTGCCAGCTCCCCAGGGTATTTGAGTGGTGGCTACACCTTC. The chain combines TRBV28 with TRBJ1-2; maybe TRBD1 (5 bases). The V gene lost 8 bases and the J gene lost 7 bases, with 20 bases spanning the gap. CDR1 is MDHEN, CDR2 SYDVKM, per germline. The CDR3 is 14 residues long.

The gene calls are TRBV19 and TRBJ2-7; 14 bases map to TRBD2. There are 14 residues in the CDR3. With 5 bases clipped from V and 5 bases from J, the junction kept 2 bases outside the gene matches. Germline lookup yields CDR1 LNHDA and CDR2 SQIVND (reference sequence). In DNA, the CDR3 is TGTGCCAGTAGTCCGGGACTAGCGGGAGACGAGCAGTACTTC. Amino acids: CASSPGLAGDEQYF.

The gene calls are TRBV18 and TRBJ1-2; 7 nucleotides match TRBD1. The CDR3 length is 13 residues. Germline V gene sequence: CDR1 KGHSH, CDR2 LQKENI. J gave up 6 bases and V 3 bases, and 4 bases lay outside the gene matches. The chain's CDR3 is CASSPTGIDGYTF. CDR3 DNA sequence: TGTGCCAGCTCACCGACAGGGATTGATGGCTACACCTTC.

This chain uses TRBV4-3 with TRBJ2-3, with 9 positions matching TRBD1. V lost 3 bases to trimming and J lost 2 bases; unmatched junction nucleotides: 6. Looked up from germline, CDR1 is LGHNA and CDR2 is YSLEER. The length of the CDR3 is 16 residues. CDR3 DNA sequence: TGCGCCAGCAGCCAGGCACAGGGGGCACCCACAGATACGCAGTATTTT. This codes for CASSQAQGAPTDTQYF.

The chain joins TRBV9 to TRBJ2-1; no definite D call. Germline V gene sequence: CDR1 SGDLS, CDR2 YYNGEE. Trimming stripped 2 bases from V and 8 bases from J, with 8 bases between. This CDR3 comprises 12 residues. The CDR3: CASSVTWDEQFF. For the CDR3, the DNA is TGTGCCAGCAGCGTGACTTGGGATGAGCAGTTCTTC.

The rearrangement uses TRBV30 and TRBJ2-7, with 8 bases lining up with TRBD2. J lost 7 bases, V lost 2 bases, and 7 bases had no gene match. CDR3 length equals 13 residues. Germline V lookup: CDR1 GTSNPN, CDR2 SVGIG (reference sequence). The CDR3 DNA sequence: TGTGCCTGGAGTAAGGGACTAGGCCTTGAGCAGTACTTC. Its translation is CAWSKGLGLEQYF.

The genes are TRBV14 and TRBJ2-2, with a weak D call TRBD1 (6 bases). Between the trimmed V and J ends, which lost 4 bases and 10 bases, there was a span of 7 bases. CDR3 size: 11 residues. Germline V gene lookup returns CDR1 SGHDN and CDR2 FVKESK. CDR3 loop: CASSRTAELFF. CDR3 DNA: TGTGCCAGCAGCCGGACAGCGGAGCTGTTTTTT.